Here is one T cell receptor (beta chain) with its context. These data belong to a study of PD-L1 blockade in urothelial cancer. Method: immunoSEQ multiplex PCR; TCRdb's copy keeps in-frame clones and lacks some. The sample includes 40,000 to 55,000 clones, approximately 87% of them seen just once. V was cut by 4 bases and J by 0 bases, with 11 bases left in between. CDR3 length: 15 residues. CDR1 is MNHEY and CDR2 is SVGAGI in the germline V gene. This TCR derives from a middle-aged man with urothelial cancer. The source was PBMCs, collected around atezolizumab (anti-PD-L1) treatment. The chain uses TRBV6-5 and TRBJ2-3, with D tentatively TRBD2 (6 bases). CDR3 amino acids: CASSLLAASTDTQYF. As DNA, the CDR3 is TGTGCCAGCAGTTTACTAGCAGCTAGCACAGATACGCAGTATTTT.